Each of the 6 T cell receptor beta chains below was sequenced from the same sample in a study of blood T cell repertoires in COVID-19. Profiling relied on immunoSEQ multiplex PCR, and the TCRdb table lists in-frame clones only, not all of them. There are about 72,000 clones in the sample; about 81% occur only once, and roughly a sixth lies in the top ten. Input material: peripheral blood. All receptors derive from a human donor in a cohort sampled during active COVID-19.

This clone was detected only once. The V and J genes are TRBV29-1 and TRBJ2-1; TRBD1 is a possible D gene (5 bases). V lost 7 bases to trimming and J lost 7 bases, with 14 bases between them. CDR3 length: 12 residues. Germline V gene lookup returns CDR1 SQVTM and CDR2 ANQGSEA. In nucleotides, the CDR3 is TGCAGCGGAAAGGGGTTTCGGAATGAGCAGTTCTTC. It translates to CSGKGFRNEQFF.

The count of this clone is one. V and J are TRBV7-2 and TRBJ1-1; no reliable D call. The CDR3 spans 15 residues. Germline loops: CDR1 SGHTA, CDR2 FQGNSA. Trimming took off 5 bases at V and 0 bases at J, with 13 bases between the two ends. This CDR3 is CASSLGGSMNTEAFF. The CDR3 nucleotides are TGTGCCAGCAGCCTCGGAGGGAGTATGAACACTGAAGCTTTCTTT.

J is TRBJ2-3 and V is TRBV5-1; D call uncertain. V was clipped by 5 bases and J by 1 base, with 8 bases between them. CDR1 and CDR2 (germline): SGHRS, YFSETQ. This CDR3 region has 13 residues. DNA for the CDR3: TGCGCCAGCAGACGTACGGGCACAGATACGCAGTATTTT. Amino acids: CASRRTGTDTQYF.

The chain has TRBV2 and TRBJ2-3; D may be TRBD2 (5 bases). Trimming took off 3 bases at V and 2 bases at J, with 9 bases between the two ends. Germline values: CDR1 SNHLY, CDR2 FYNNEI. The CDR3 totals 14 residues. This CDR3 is CASSDGIYTDTQYF. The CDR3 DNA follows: TGTGCCAGCAGTGACGGGATTTACACAGATACGCAGTATTTT. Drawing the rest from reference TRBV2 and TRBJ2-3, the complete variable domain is EPEVTQTPSHQVTQMGQEVILRCVPISNHLYFYWYRQILGQKVEFLVSFYNNEISEKSEIFDDQFSVERPDGSNFTLKIRSTKLEDSAMYFCASSDGIYTDTQYFGPGTRLTVL.

The CDR3 bases are TGTGCCAGCAGTGACAATAGCGGGGGGGCTTACAATACGCAGTATTTT. Its protein is CASSDNSGGAYNTQYF. This chain connects TRBV6-1 to TRBJ2-3; 11 bases match TRBD2. Per germline, CDR1 MNHNS and CDR2 SASEGT. With V trimmed by 3 bases and J by 7 bases, 9 bases remained unmatched. The CDR3 is made up of 16 amino acids.

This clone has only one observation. The CDR3 loop reads CASSPGRGALETQYF. In nucleotides, the CDR3 is TGCGCCAGCAGCCCTGGGCGGGGGGCGTTGGAGACCCAGTACTTC. V usage is TRBV5-1 and J usage is TRBJ2-5; 8 bases match TRBD2. V lost 4 bases, J lost 5 bases, and 10 bases stayed unmatched. CDR1 SGHRS and CDR2 YFSETQ come from the germline V gene. There are 15 residues in the CDR3.